This T cell receptor (beta chain) was sequenced during a study of blood T cells in healthy people across ages. The overall study: Per two T cells, template switching captured roughly one barcoded beta molecule. Points from the study as a whole: One million T cells yielded diversity estimates that were considered underestimates.

It was with a sample-barcoded 5' primer and a J-beta primer mix that a second PCR of about 6 to 12 cycles was run. Via MiXCR, TCRdb re-called the 5' RACE reads, giving one row per CDR3 protein. Of roughly 2 million distinct CDR3 sequences listed, 40% to 55% are singletons. To note about this clonotype: The antigen is undetermined.

PBMCs, at least 7 million per sample, were isolated. Sequenced input: blood. This receptor was taken from a woman in her 40s in good health.

Written as DNA, the CDR3 is TGTGCCAGCAGCTCACCCGGGGACAGGAGCTCCTACAATGAGCAGTTCTTC. Translation gives CASSSPGDRSSYNEQFF. This chain uses TRBV13 with TRBJ2-1, with 8 nucleotides matching TRBD1. The V segment lost 4 bases and the J segment 0 bases; nucleotides outside the gene matches: 8. The CDR3 sequence is 17 residues long. Germline V gene lookup returns CDR1 PRHDT and CDR2 FYEKMQ (reference sequence).